This T cell receptor beta chain appears in the sequencing data of a study of CD4 T cells in relation to SARS-CoV-2 and coronaviruses. Overall study findings and caveats: The cross-reactivity analysis covered only spike protein, not other viral proteins.

Remarks on this clone: Its antigen is unknown.

Naive and memory CD4+ T cells were cultured with CEF, then survey-sequenced. Clones were sequenced by immunoSEQ multiplex PCR, and TCRdb holds only the in-frame ones, with some missing. There are 35,000 to 40,000 clones in the sample; about three quarters occur only once, and about a fifth lies in the top ten. V lost 4 bases to trimming and J lost 5 bases; unmatched junction nucleotides: 1. The CDR3 is made up of 13 amino acids. From germline, CDR1 is SGHVS and CDR2 FQNEAQ. The receptor's source is an adult with COVID-19. The V gene is TRBV7-8, the J gene TRBJ2-4; 8 bases are shared with TRBD1. The sequenced sample was memory CD4+ T cells from PBMCs, cultured in vitro. CDR3 protein: CASSSTGENIQYF. The CDR3 nucleotides read TGTGCCAGCAGCTCGACAGGGGAAAACATTCAGTACTTC. The full variable domain, completed using reference TRBV7-8 and TRBJ2-4, is GAGVSQSPRYKVAKRGQDVALRCDPISGHVSLFWYQQALGQGPEFLTYFQNEAQLDKSGLPSDRFFAERPEGSVSTLKIQRTQQEDSAVYLCASSSTGENIQYFGAGTRLSVL.